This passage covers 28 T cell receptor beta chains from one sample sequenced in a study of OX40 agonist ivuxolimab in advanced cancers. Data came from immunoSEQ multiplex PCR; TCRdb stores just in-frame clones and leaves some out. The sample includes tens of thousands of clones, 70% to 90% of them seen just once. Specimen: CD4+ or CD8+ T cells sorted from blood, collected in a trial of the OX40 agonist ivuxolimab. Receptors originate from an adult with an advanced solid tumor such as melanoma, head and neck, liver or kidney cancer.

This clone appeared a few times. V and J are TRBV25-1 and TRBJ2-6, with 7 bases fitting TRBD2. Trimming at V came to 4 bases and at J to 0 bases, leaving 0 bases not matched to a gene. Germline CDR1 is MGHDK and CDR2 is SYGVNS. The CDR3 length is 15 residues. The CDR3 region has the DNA TGTGCCAGCAGTGGGGGGGGCTCTGGGGCCAACGTCCTGACTTTC. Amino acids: CASSGGGSGANVLTF.

The CDR3 reads CASAGAYSNQPQHF. CDR3 coding DNA: TGTGCTAGTGCGGGGGCATATAGCAATCAGCCCCAGCATTTT. The chain has TRBV12-5 and TRBJ1-5; D might be TRBD1 (6 bases). The CDR3 has 14 residues. The germline gives CDR1 LGHNT, CDR2 FRNRAP. The ends were cut back, 7 bases at V and 0 bases at J, with 10 bases in the middle. The full variable domain, with the rest looked up from reference TRBV12-5 and TRBJ1-5, is DARVTQTPRHKVTEMGQEVTMRCQPILGHNTVFWYRQTMMQGLELLAYFRNRAPLDDSGMPKDRFSAEMPDATLATLKIQPSEPRDSAVYFCASAGAYSNQPQHFGDGTRLSIL.

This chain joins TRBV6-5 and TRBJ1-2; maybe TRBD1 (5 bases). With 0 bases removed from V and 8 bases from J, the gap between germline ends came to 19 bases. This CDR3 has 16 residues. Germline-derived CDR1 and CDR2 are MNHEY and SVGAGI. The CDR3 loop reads CASSYSTRAGVAGYTF. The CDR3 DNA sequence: TGTGCCAGCAGTTACTCGACCAGGGCCGGGGTTGCGGGCTACACCTTC.

The CDR3 region is CASGKTDGNTIYF. In nucleotides, the CDR3 is TGTGCTAGTGGAAAGACAGATGGAAACACCATATATTTT. This rearrangement joins TRBV12-5 to TRBJ1-3; TRBD1 might be the D (5 bases). The ends were cut back, 6 bases at V and 3 bases at J, with 9 bases in the middle. This CDR3 is 13 amino acids long. From germline, CDR1 is LGHNT and CDR2 FRNRAP.

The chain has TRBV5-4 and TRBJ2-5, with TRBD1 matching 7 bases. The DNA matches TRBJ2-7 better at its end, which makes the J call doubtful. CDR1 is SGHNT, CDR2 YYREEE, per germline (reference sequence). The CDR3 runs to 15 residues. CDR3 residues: CASSPGRGGNYEQYF. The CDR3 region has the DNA TGTGCCAGCAGCCCAGGGCGAGGGGGCAACTACGAGCAGTACTTC.

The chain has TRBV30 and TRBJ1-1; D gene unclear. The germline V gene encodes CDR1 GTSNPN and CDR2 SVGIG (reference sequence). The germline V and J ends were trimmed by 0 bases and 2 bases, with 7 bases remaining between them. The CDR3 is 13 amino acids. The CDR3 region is CAWSVLINTEAFF. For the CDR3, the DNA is TGTGCCTGGAGTGTATTGATTAACACTGAAGCTTTCTTT. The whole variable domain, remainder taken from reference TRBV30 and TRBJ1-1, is SQTIHQWPATLVQPVGSPLSLECTVEGTSNPNLYWYRQAAGRGLQLLFYSVGIGQISSEVPQNLSASRPQDRQFILSSKKLLLSDSGFYLCAWSVLINTEAFFGQGTRLTVV.

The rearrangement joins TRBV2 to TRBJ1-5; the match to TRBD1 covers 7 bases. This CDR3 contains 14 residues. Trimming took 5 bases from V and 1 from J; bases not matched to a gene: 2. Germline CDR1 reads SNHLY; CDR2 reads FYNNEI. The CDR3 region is CASSPGGSNQPQHF. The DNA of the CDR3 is TGTGCCAGCAGTCCAGGGGGGAGCAATCAGCCCCAGCATTTT. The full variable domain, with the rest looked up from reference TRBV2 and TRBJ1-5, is EPEVTQTPSHQVTQMGQEVILRCVPISNHLYFYWYRQILGQKVEFLVSFYNNEISEKSEIFDDQFSVERPDGSNFTLKIRSTKLEDSAMYFCASSPGGSNQPQHFGDGTRLSIL.

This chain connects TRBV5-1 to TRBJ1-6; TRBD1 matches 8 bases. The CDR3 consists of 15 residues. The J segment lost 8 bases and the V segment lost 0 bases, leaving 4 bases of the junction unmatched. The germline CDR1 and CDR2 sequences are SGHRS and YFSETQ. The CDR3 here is CASSLVQGVDSPLHF. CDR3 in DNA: TGCGCCAGCAGCTTGGTACAGGGGGTCGATTCACCCCTCCACTTT.

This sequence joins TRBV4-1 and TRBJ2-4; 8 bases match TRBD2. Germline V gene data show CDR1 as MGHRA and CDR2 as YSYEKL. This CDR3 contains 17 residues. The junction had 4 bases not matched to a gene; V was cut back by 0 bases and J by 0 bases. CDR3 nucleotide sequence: TGCGCCAGCAGCCAAGATTACGGGGGGGAAGCCAAAAACATTCAGTACTTC. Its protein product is CASSQDYGGEAKNIQYF.

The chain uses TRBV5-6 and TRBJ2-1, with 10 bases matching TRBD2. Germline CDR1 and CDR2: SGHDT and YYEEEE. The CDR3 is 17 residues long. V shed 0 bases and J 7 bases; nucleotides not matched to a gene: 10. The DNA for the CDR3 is TGTGCCAGCAGCTTGGCCCCTAGCGGGGGTTCTGAAAATGAGCAGTTCTTC. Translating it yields CASSLAPSGGSENEQFF.

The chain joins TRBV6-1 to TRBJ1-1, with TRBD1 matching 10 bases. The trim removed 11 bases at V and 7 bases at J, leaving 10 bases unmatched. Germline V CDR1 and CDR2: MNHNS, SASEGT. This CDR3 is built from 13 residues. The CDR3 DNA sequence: TGTGCCTCAAATAGCCGGGACAGGGGTGAAGCTTTCTTT. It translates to CASNSRDRGEAFF.

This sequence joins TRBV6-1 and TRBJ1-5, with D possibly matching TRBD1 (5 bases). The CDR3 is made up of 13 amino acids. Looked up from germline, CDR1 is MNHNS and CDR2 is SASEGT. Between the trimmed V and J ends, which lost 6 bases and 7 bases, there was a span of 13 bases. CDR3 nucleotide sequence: TGTGCCAGCAGGGGGACCTTCGGCCAGCCCCAGCATTTT. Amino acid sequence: CASRGTFGQPQHF.

The CDR3 bases are TGTGCCAGCAGTTACATGACCGGGGAGCTGTTTTTT. Protein: CASSYMTGELFF. The rearrangement joins TRBV6-6 to TRBJ2-2, with unresolved D. The germline V and J ends were trimmed by 2 bases and 5 bases, with 3 bases remaining between them. In germline, CDR1 is MNHNY, CDR2 SVGAGI (reference sequence). This CDR3 region has 12 residues.

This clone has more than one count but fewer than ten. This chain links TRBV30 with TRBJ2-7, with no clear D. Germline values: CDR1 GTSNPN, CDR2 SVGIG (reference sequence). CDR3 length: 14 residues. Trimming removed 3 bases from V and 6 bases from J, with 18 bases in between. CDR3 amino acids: CAWSLIAPHGEQYF. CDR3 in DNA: TGTGCCTGGAGCTTGATTGCCCCTCACGGCGAGCAGTACTTC.

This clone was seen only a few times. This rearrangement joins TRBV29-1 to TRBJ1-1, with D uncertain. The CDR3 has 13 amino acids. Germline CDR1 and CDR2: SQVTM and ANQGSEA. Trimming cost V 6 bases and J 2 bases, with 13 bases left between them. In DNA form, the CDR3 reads TGCAGCGTACGAAAAACAGCTAACACTGAAGCTTTCTTT. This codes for CSVRKTANTEAFF. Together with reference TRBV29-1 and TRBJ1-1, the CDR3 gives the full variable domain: SAVISQKPSRDICQRGTSLTIQCQVDSQVTMMFWYRQQPGQSLTLIATANQGSEATYESGFVIDKFPISRPNLTFSTLTVSNMSPEDSSIYLCSVRKTANTEAFFGQGTRLTVV.

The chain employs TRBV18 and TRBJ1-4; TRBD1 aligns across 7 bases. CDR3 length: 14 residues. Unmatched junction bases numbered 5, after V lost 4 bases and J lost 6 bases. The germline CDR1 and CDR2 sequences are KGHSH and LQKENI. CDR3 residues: CASSRQGGDEKLFF. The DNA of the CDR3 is TGTGCCAGCTCACGACAGGGTGGGGATGAAAAACTGTTTTTT.

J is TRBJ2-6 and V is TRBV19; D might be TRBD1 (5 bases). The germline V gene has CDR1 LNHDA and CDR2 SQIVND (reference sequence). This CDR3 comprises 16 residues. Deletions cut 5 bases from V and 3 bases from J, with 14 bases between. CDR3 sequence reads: CASSFTTGYGANVLTF. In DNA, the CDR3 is TGTGCCAGTAGTTTCACCACAGGTTATGGGGCCAACGTCCTGACTTTC.

As DNA, the CDR3 is TGTGCCAGCTCACCATTGGACAGGGGGGAGACCCAGTACTTC. This codes for CASSPLDRGETQYF. The gene calls are TRBV18 and TRBJ2-5; 10 positions match TRBD1. The CDR3 runs to 14 residues. After removal of 2 bases from V and 5 bases from J, the junction contained 2 bases not matched to a gene. CDR1 and CDR2 from the germline V gene are KGHSH and LQKENI.

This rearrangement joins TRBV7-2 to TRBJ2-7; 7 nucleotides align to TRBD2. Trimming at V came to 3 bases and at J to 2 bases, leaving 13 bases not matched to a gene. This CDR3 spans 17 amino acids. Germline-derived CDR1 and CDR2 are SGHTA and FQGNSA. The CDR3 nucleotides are TGTGCCAGCAGCTTGTGGGGGGAGGGCGTTTATCCCTACGAGCAGTACTTC. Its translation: CASSLWGEGVYPYEQYF.

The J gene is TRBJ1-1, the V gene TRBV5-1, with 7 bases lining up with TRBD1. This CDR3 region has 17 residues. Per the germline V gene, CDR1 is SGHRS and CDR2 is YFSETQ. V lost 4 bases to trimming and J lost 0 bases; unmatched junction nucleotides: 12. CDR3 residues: CASSLRDSWVMNTEAFF. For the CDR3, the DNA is TGCGCCAGCAGCCTGAGGGACAGCTGGGTAATGAACACTGAAGCTTTCTTT. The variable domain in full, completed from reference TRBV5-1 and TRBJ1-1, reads KAGVTQTPRYLIKTRGQQVTLSCSPISGHRSVSWYQQTPGQGLQFLFEYFSETQRNKGNFPGRFSGRQFSNSRSEMNVSTLELGDSALYLCASSLRDSWVMNTEAFFGQGTRLTVV.

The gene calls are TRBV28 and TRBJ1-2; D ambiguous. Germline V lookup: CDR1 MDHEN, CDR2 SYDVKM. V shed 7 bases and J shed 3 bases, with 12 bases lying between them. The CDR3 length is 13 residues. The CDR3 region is CASTSEYYYGYTF. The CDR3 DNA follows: TGTGCCAGCACCTCAGAATACTACTATGGCTACACCTTC.

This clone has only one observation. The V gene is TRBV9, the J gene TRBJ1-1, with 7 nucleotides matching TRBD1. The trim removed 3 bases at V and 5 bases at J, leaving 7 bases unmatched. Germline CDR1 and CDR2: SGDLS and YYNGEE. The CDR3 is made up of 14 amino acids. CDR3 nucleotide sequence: TGTGCCAGCAGCGCGCAGACAGGGCAAACTGAAGCTTTCTTT. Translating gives CASSAQTGQTEAFF.

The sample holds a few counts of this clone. CDR3 sequence reads: CASSLGLAGGNQETQYF. The CDR3 bases are TGCGCCAGCAGCTTGGGACTAGCGGGGGGGAATCAAGAGACCCAGTACTTC. J is TRBJ2-5 and V is TRBV5-1; TRBD2 agrees at 14 bases. Per germline, CDR1 SGHRS and CDR2 YFSETQ. The CDR3 runs 17 residues. J was trimmed by 2 bases and V by 0 bases; bases with no gene match: 3.

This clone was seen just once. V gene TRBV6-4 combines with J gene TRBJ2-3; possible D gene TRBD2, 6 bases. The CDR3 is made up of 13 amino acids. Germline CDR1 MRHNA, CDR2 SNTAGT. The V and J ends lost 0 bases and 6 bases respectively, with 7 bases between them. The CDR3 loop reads CASSDSRGDTQYF. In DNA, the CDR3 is TGTGCCAGCAGTGACTCTCGGGGGGATACGCAGTATTTT.

For the CDR3, the DNA is TGTGCCAGCAGCTTGGAGCAACCGCTTGTCCTGACTTTC. This gives the protein CASSLEQPLVLTF. The rearrangement joins TRBV5-4 to TRBJ2-6; D remains ambiguous. This CDR3 has 13 amino acids. Trimming removed 0 bases at V and 13 bases at J, with 11 bases between. CDR1 is SGHNT and CDR2 is YYREEE in the germline V gene (reference sequence). The full variable domain, with the rest looked up from reference TRBV5-4 and TRBJ2-6, is ETGVTQSPTHLIKTRGQQVTLRCSSQSGHNTVSWYQQALGQGPQFIFQYYREEENGRGNFPPRFSGLQFPNYSSELNVNALELDDSALYLCASSLEQPLVLTFGAGSRLTVL.

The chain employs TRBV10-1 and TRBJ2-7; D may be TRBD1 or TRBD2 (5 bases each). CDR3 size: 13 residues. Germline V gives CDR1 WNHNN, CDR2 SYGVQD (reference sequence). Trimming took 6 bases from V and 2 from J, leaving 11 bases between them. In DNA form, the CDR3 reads TGCGCCAGCAGCGCCGGGGCTCCCTACGAGCAGTACTTC. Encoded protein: CASSAGAPYEQYF.

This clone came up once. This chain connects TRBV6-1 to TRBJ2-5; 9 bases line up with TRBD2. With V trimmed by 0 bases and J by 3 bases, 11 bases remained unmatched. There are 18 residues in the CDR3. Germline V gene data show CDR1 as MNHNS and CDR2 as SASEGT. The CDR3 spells CASSEAEAGLAGKETQYF. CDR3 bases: TGTGCCAGCAGTGAAGCGGAGGCCGGGCTAGCGGGGAAAGAGACCCAGTACTTC.

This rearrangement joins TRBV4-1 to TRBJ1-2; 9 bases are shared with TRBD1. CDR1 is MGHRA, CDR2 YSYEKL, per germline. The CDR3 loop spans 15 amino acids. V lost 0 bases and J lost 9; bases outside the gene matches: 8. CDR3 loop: CASSQEGTGLLSYTF. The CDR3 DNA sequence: TGCGCCAGCAGCCAAGAGGGGACAGGGCTATTGAGCTACACCTTC.